This T cell receptor (beta chain) was found in a study of T cells in Graves' hyperthyroidism and ophthalmopathy. Researchers took RNA transcripts and amplified the TCR beta CDR3 regions from them. Initially, a first-round RT-PCR of the TCR CDR3 employed the HTBI primer set. Using its own MiXCR run on the multiplex PCR reads, TCRdb lists one record per CDR3 protein. The sample includes around 350,000 distinct CDR3 sequences, about a fifth of them seen just once. Patients aged 18 to 65 had newly diagnosed hyperthyroidism of under 2 months' duration. Every diagnosis used clinical symptoms, serum thyroxine and TRAb, thyroid ultrasound and orbital computed tomography. This CDR3 spans 15 amino acids. V shed 5 bases and J 6 bases; nucleotides not matched to a gene: 6. Per germline, CDR1 MNHEY and CDR2 SMNVEV (reference sequence). This clonotype was detected ten times or more.

J is TRBJ2-2 and V is TRBV27, with 10 bases that match TRBD1. Sequenced: blood. This TCR derives from a woman aged 18-29 years with Graves' hyperthyroidism. Here the CDR3 DNA reads TGTGCCAGCAGTCCCCCCGGGACAGGGGCCGGGGAGCTGTTTTTT. Residues: CASSPPGTGAGELFF.